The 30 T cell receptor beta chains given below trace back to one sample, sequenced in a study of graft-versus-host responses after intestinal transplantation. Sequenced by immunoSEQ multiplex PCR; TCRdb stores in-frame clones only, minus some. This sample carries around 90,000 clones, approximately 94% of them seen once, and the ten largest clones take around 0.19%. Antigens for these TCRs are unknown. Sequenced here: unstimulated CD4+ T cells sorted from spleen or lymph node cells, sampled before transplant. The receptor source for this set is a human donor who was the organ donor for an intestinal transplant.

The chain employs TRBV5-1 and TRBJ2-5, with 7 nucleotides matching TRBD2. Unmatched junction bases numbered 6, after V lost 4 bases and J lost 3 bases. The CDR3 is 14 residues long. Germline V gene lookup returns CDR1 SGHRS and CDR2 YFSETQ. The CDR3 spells CASSPGGAEETQYF. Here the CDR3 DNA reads TGCGCCAGCAGCCCGGGAGGTGCGGAAGAGACCCAGTACTTC. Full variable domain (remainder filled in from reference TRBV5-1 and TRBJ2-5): KAGVTQTPRYLIKTRGQQVTLSCSPISGHRSVSWYQQTPGQGLQFLFEYFSETQRNKGNFPGRFSGRQFSNSRSEMNVSTLELGDSALYLCASSPGGAEETQYFGPGTRLLVL.

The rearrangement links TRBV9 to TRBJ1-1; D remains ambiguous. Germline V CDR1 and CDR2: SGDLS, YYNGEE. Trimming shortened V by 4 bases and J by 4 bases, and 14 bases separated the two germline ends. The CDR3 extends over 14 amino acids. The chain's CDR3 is CASSPVSRGTEAFF. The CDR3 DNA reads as TGTGCCAGCAGCCCCGTCAGTCGCGGCACTGAAGCTTTCTTT.

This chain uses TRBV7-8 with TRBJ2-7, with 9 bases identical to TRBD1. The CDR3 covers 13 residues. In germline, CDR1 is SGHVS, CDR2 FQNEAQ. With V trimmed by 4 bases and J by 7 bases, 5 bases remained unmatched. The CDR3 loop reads CASSWGQGLEQYF. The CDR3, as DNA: TGTGCCAGCAGCTGGGGACAGGGTCTGGAGCAGTACTTC.

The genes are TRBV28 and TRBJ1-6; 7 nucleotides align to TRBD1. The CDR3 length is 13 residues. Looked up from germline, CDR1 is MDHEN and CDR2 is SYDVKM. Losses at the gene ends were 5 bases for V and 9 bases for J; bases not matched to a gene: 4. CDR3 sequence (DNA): TGTGCCAGCAGTACAGGGGCAGGTTCACCCCTCCACTTT. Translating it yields CASSTGAGSPLHF.

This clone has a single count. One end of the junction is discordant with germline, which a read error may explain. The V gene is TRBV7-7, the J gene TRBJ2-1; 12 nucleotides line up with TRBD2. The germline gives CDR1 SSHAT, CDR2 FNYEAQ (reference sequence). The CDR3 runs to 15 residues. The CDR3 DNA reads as TGTGCTAGCAGCTTAGGACTAGCGGGGCCGGACGAGCAGTTCTTC. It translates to CASSLGLAGPDEQFF.

The CDR3 sequence: CASRGGSGSSTGELFF. Here the CDR3 DNA reads TGTGCCAGCAGGGGGGGCTCAGGGTCAAGCACCGGGGAGCTGTTTTTT. This sequence joins TRBV28 and TRBJ2-2, with D perhaps being TRBD1 or TRBD2 (6 bases each). This CDR3 has 16 residues. Germline V gene lookup returns CDR1 MDHEN and CDR2 SYDVKM. V lost 6 bases and J 4 bases, leaving 18 bases between the germline ends.

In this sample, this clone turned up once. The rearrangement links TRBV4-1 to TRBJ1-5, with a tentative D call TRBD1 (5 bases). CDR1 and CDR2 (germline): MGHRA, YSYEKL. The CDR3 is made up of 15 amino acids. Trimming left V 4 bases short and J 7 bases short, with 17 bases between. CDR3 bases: TGCGCCAGCAGCCCCACCCAGGTGCAGGGCCAGCCCCAGCATTTT. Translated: CASSPTQVQGQPQHF.

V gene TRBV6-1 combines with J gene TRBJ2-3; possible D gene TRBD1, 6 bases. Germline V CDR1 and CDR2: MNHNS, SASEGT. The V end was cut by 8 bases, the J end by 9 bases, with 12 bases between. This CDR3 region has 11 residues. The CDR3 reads CASAKQGTQYF. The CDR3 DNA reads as TGTGCCAGCGCGAAACAGGGAACGCAGTATTTT.

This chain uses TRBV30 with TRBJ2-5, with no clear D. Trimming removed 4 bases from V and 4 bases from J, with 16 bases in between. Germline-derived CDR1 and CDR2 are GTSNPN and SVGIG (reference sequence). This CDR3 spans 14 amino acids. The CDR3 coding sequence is TGTGCCTGGATTAACCCGTTTGGGTTAGAGACCCAGTACTTC. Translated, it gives CAWINPFGLETQYF.

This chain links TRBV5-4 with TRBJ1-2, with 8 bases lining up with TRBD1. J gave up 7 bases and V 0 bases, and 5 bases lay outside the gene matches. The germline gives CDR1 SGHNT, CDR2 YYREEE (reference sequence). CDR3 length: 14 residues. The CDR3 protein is CASSLVQGAAGYTF. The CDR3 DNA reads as TGTGCCAGCAGCTTGGTTCAGGGGGCGGCTGGCTACACCTTC.

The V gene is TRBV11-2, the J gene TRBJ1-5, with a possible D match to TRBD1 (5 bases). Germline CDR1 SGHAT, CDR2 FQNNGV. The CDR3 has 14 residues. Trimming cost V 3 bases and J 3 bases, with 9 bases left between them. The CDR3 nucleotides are TGTGCCAGCAGCTTGGGACCGATCAATCAGCCCCAGCATTTT. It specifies CASSLGPINQPQHF.

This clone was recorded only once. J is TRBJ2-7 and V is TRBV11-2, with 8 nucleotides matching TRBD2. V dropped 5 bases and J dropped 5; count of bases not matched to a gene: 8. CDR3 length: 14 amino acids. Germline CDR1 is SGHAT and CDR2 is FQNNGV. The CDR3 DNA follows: TGTGCCAGCAGCCCCCGGGGGGGGTCCGACGAGCAGTACTTC. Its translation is CASSPRGGSDEQYF. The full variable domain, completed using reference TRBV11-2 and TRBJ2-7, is EAGVAQSPRYKIIEKRQSVAFWCNPISGHATLYWYQQILGQGPKLLIQFQNNGVVDDSQLPKDRFSAERLKGVDSTLKIQPAKLEDSAVYLCASSPRGGSDEQYFGPGTRLTVT.

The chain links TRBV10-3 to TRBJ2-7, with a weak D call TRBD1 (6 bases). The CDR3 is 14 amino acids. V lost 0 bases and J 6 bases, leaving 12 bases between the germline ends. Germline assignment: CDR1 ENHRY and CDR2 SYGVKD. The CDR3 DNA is TGTGCCATCAGTGAGTCTACAGGGCTAGCCGAGCAGTACTTC. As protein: CAISESTGLAEQYF.

CDR3 loop: CATSSQRTVLETQYF. Here the CDR3 DNA reads TGTGCCACCAGCAGCCAAAGGACAGTCCTGGAGACCCAGTACTTC. The V gene is TRBV15, the J gene TRBJ2-5; D is possibly TRBD1 (6 bases). The CDR3 runs 15 residues. Germline assignment: CDR1 LNHNV and CDR2 YYDKDF (reference sequence). The V gene lost 3 bases and the J gene lost 5 bases, with 16 bases spanning the gap.

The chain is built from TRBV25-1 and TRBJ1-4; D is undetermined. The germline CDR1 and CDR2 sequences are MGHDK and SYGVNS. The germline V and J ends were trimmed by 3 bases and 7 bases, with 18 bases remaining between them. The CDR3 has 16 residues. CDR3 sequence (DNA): TGTGCCAGCAGTGACACGCGATCGGGTTGGAGTGAAAAACTGTTTTTT. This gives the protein CASSDTRSGWSEKLFF.

The CDR3 sequence is CAISAGGKLFF. The CDR3 DNA follows: TGTGCCATCAGTGCGGGGGGAAAACTGTTTTTT. This chain links TRBV10-3 with TRBJ1-4, with a weak D call TRBD1 (5 bases). The CDR3 spans 11 residues. Looked up from germline, CDR1 is ENHRY and CDR2 is SYGVKD. V gave up 4 bases and J gave up 10 bases, with 7 bases separating them.

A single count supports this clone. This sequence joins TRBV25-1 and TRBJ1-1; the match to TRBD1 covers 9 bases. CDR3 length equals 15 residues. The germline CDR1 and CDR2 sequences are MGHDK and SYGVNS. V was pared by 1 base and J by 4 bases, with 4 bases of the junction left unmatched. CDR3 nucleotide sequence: TGTGCCAGCAGTGAATTAACAGGGGGCGGCACTGAAGCTTTCTTT. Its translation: CASSELTGGGTEAFF.

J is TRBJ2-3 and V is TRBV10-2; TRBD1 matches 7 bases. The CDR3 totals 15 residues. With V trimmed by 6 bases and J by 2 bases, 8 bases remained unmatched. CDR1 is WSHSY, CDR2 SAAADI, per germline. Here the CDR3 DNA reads TGCGCCAGCAGAATAACCAGGGGGTACACAGATACGCAGTATTTT. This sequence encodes CASRITRGYTDTQYF.

The CDR3: CASSDEGGEQYF. CDR3 DNA: TGTGCCAGCAGTGACGAAGGGGGCGAGCAGTACTTC. The chain has TRBV2 and TRBJ2-7; D perhaps matches TRBD1 (6 bases). Trimming removed 3 bases from V and 6 bases from J, with 9 bases in between. This CDR3 contains 12 residues. Germline-derived CDR1 and CDR2 are SNHLY and FYNNEI.

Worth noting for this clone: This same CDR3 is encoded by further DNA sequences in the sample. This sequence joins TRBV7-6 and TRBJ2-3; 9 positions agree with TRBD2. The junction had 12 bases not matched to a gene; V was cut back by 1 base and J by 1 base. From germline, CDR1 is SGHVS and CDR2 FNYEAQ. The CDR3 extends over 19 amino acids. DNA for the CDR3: TGTGCCAGCAGCTTAGAAGGGGCGGGGGGGCGTGTAGGCACAGATACGCAGTATTTT. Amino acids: CASSLEGAGGRVGTDTQYF.

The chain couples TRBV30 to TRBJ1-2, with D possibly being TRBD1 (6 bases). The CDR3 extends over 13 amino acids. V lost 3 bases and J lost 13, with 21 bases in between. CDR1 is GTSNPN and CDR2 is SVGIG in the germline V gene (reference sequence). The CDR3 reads CAWSPTLGTRGTF. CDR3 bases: TGTGCCTGGAGCCCAACCCTGGGGACACGAGGCACCTTC. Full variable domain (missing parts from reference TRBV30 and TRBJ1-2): SQTIHQWPATLVQPVGSPLSLECTVEGTSNPNLYWYRQAAGRGLQLLFYSVGIGQISSEVPQNLSASRPQDRQFILSSKKLLLSDSGFYLCAWSPTLGTRGTFGSGTRLTVV.

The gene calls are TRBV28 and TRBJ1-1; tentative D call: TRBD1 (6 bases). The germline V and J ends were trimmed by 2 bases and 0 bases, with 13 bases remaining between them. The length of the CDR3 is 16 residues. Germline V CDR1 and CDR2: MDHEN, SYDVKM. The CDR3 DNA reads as TGTGCCAGCAGTTTAATGGACAGTACGATGAACACTGAAGCTTTCTTT. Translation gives CASSLMDSTMNTEAFF.

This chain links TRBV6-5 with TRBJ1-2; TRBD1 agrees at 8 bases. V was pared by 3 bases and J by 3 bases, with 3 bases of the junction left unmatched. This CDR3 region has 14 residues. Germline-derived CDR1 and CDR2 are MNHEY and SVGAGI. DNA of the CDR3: TGTGCCAGCAGTTATCAGGGGGCCGACTATGGCTACACCTTC. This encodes CASSYQGADYGYTF.

CDR3 nucleotide sequence: TGTGCCAGCAGGGGAGACAGGGTCGGGGAGCTGTTTTTT. Protein: CASRGDRVGELFF. This chain uses TRBV6-6 with TRBJ2-2; 7 nucleotides agree with TRBD1. CDR1 MNHNY and CDR2 SVGAGI come from the germline V gene (reference sequence). The CDR3 sequence is 13 residues long. The V gene end was trimmed by 6 bases and the J gene end by 7 bases; junction bases not matched to a gene: 5.

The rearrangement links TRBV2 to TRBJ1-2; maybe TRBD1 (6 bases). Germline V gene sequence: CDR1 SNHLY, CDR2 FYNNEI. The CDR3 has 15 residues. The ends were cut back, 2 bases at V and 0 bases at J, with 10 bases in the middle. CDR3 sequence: CASSESYRANYGYTF. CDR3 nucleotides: TGTGCCAGCAGTGAATCATACAGGGCTAACTATGGCTACACCTTC. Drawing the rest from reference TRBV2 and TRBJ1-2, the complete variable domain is EPEVTQTPSHQVTQMGQEVILRCVPISNHLYFYWYRQILGQKVEFLVSFYNNEISEKSEIFDDQFSVERPDGSNFTLKIRSTKLEDSAMYFCASSESYRANYGYTFGSGTRLTVV.

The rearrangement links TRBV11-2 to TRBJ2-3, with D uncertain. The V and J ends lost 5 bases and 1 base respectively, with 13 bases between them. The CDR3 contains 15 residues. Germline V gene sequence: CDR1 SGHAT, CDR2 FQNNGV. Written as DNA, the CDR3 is TGTGCCAGCAGCCCAGGTACGAGCCGCACAGATACGCAGTATTTT. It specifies CASSPGTSRTDTQYF.

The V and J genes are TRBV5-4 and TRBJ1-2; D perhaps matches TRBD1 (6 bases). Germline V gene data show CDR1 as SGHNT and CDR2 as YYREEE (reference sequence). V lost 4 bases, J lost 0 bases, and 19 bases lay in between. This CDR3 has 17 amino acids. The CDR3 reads CASSAAQGSTSNYGYTF. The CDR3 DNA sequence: TGTGCCAGCAGCGCTGCTCAGGGGTCGACTTCTAACTATGGCTACACCTTC.

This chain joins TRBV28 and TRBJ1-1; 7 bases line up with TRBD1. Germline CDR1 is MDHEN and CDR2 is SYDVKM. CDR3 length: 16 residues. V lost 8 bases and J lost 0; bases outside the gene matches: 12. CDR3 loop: CASYSSGTVMNTEAFF. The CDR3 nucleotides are TGTGCCAGCTATTCTTCCGGGACAGTGATGAACACTGAAGCTTTCTTT.

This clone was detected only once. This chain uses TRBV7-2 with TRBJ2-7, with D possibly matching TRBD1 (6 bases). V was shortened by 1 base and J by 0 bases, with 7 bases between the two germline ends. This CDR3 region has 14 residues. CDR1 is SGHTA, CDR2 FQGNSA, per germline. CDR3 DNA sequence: TGTGCCAGCAGCTTAGGGACAGTCTCCTACGAGCAGTACTTC. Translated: CASSLGTVSYEQYF.

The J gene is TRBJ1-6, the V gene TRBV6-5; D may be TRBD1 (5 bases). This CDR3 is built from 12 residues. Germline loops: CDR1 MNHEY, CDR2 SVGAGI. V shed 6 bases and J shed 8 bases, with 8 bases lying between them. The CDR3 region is CASSREHSPLHF. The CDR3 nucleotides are TGTGCCAGCAGCAGGGAACATTCACCCCTCCACTTT.